These 18 T cell receptor beta chains came from one sample sequenced in a study of T cell responses to AZD1222 COVID-19 vaccine. Produced via immunoSEQ multiplex PCR; TCRdb's table is partial and in-frame only. The sample lists around 52,000 clones, 75% to 90% occurring once. Sequencing was performed on peripheral blood, taken on day 0 of AZD1222 vaccination. These receptors came from an adult in good health.

This rearrangement joins TRBV2 to TRBJ1-3; 8 bases match TRBD1. There are 13 residues in the CDR3. Germline CDR1 reads SNHLY; CDR2 reads FYNNEI. V lost 6 bases and J lost 2; bases outside the gene matches: 0. CDR3 coding DNA: TGTGCCAGCAGGGACAGGGCTGGAAACACCATATATTTT. Protein: CASRDRAGNTIYF.

CDR3 loop: CASSLPFRGNIQYF. As DNA, the CDR3 is TGTGCCAGCAGTTTACCGTTCAGGGGAAACATTCAGTACTTC. The V and J genes are TRBV28 and TRBJ2-4; perhaps TRBD1 as D (6 bases). V was shortened by 2 bases and J by 6 bases, with 11 bases between the two germline ends. CDR1 and CDR2 (germline): MDHEN, SYDVKM. The CDR3 sequence is 14 residues long.

V usage is TRBV27 and J usage is TRBJ1-2; D possibly corresponds to TRBD1 (5 bases). V was pared by 2 bases and J by 4 bases, with 17 bases between. The CDR3 loop spans 16 amino acids. Germline V gene sequence: CDR1 MNHEY, CDR2 SMNVEV (reference sequence). DNA for the CDR3: TGTGCCAGCAGTTTAGGGGGGATGGGTCCGAGCTATGGCTACACCTTC. Amino acids: CASSLGGMGPSYGYTF.

V is TRBV28 and J is TRBJ1-2, with 8 bases matching TRBD1. The CDR3 spans 13 residues. V was clipped by 4 bases and J by 8 bases; unmatched bases: 6. In germline, CDR1 is MDHEN, CDR2 SYDVKM. The CDR3 region has the DNA TGTGCCAGCAGTTCGGACAGGGTTCGGGGCTACACCTTC. Protein sequence: CASSSDRVRGYTF.

J is TRBJ2-7 and V is TRBV6-6; perhaps TRBD2 as D (6 bases). With 8 bases removed from V and 2 bases from J, the gap between germline ends came to 13 bases. The CDR3 extends over 13 amino acids. Germline V CDR1 and CDR2: MNHNY, SVGAGI (reference sequence). Here the CDR3 reads CASCRETTYEQYF. The DNA for the CDR3 is TGTGCCAGCTGCCGGGAGACGACCTACGAGCAGTACTTC.

The chain uses TRBV11-2 and TRBJ2-2; D ambiguous. Germline V gene data show CDR1 as SGHAT and CDR2 as FQNNGV. The CDR3 runs 14 residues. V lost 5 bases and J lost 4, with 11 bases in between. CDR3 DNA: TGTGCCAGCAGCCTATCCGCCCTCACCGGGGAGCTGTTTTTT. Amino acid sequence: CASSLSALTGELFF.

The rearrangement links TRBV9 to TRBJ1-2; D gene uncertain. Germline CDR1 reads SGDLS; CDR2 reads YYNGEE. CDR3 size: 15 residues. Trimming removed 2 bases from V and 2 bases from J, with 13 bases in between. The CDR3 sequence: CASSVLVSSNYGYTF. The DNA of the CDR3 is TGTGCCAGCAGCGTCCTCGTCAGCTCCAACTATGGCTACACCTTC.

In its sample, this clone was seen a few times. The V call is TRBV28, the J call TRBJ1-4; 10 bases match TRBD1. Per germline, CDR1 MDHEN and CDR2 SYDVKM. The CDR3 has 19 residues. J gave up 7 bases and V 7 bases, and 21 bases lay outside the gene matches. Written as DNA, the CDR3 is TGTGCCAGCACACCTCTGGGACAGGGGTCCGGGGGTTTAGTTGAAAAACTGTTTTTT. As protein: CASTPLGQGSGGLVEKLFF.

V gene TRBV4-3 combines with J gene TRBJ2-7; perhaps TRBD1 as D (6 bases). Trimming stripped 1 base from V and 0 bases from J, with 7 bases between. Germline V gene lookup returns CDR1 LGHNA and CDR2 YSLEER. CDR3 length: 14 amino acids. Here the CDR3 reads CASSQGGGSYEQYF. The CDR3 DNA is TGCGCCAGCAGCCAAGGAGGGGGCTCCTACGAGCAGTACTTC.

The sample holds a few counts of this clone. The V gene is TRBV11-3, the J gene TRBJ1-1; 8 nucleotides line up with TRBD1. J was trimmed by 10 bases and V by 6 bases; bases with no gene match: 19. The CDR3 contains 16 residues. CDR1 and CDR2 from the germline V gene are SGHNT and YENEEA. CDR3 in amino acids: CASSLTYRDRNNSAFF. The CDR3, as DNA: TGTGCCAGCAGTTTAACGTACCGGGACAGGAACAATTCAGCTTTCTTT.

This chain uses TRBV5-6 with TRBJ2-7; possibly TRBD2 for D (6 bases). The CDR3 consists of 14 residues. The germline V gene encodes CDR1 SGHDT and CDR2 YYEEEE. Trimming left V 4 bases short and J 2 bases short, with 13 bases between. The CDR3 loop is CASSIRDSAYEQYF. CDR3 DNA: TGTGCCAGCAGCATCCGGGACTCTGCCTACGAGCAGTACTTC.

This sequence joins TRBV27 and TRBJ1-2; possibly TRBD1 for D (5 bases). This CDR3 comprises 13 residues. Between the trimmed V and J ends, which lost 2 bases and 4 bases, there was a span of 8 bases. CDR1 MNHEY and CDR2 SMNVEV come from the germline V gene (reference sequence). The CDR3 is CASSLKGIYGYTF. CDR3 DNA sequence: TGTGCCAGCAGTTTAAAGGGGATCTATGGCTACACCTTC.

For the CDR3, the DNA is TGCGCCAGCAGCCAAGATGGGTTAGGGAGCTCGGGTGAGCAGTACTTC. Its translation is CASSQDGLGSSGEQYF. The chain is built from TRBV4-3 and TRBJ2-7; D possibly corresponds to TRBD2 (5 bases). V shed 0 bases and J shed 7 bases, with 19 bases lying between them. The CDR3 is made up of 16 amino acids. Germline CDR1 LGHNA, CDR2 YSLEER.

The chain couples TRBV28 to TRBJ1-5; D unresolved. V was cut by 3 bases and J by 5 bases, with 17 bases left in between. Germline V gene data show CDR1 as MDHEN and CDR2 as SYDVKM. CDR3 length equals 16 residues. The CDR3 bases are TGTGCCAGCAGTTTTCGGGGAGAGGGCTTCCATCAGCCCCAGCATTTT. This encodes CASSFRGEGFHQPQHF.

The chain joins TRBV27 to TRBJ2-2, with D unresolved. Germline-derived CDR1 and CDR2 are MNHEY and SMNVEV (reference sequence). This CDR3 has 16 amino acids. V lost 5 bases and J lost 7, with 20 bases in between. The CDR3 DNA follows: TGTGCCAGCAGTCCTCACCCGGACGGATTGGGCGGGGAGCTGTTTTTT. Amino acid sequence: CASSPHPDGLGGELFF.

The J gene is TRBJ2-7, the V gene TRBV21-1; the table gives TRBD1 as D, unverified against the DNA. TRBV21-1 is reported as a pseudogene. The CDR3 has 15 amino acids. The CDR3 spells CASSKARDRIYEQYF. DNA for the CDR3: TGTGCCAGCAGCAAAGCCCGGGACAGGATATACGAGCAGTACTTC.

This rearrangement joins TRBV28 to TRBJ2-7; 8 nucleotides match TRBD1. Germline V CDR1 and CDR2: MDHEN, SYDVKM. The V and J ends lost 5 bases and 3 bases, in that order; junction bases with no gene match: 6. This CDR3 comprises 14 residues. In nucleotides, the CDR3 is TGTGCCAGCAGTCCGGACAGGGATTTCTACGAGCAGTACTTC. This encodes CASSPDRDFYEQYF.

This clone occurred once. This chain uses TRBV7-8 with TRBJ1-5; tentative D call: TRBD1 (6 bases). The germline V gene has CDR1 SGHVS and CDR2 FQNEAQ. CDR3 length equals 17 residues. V lost 5 bases and J 0 bases, leaving 17 bases between the germline ends. The CDR3 region has the DNA TGTGCCAGCAGCCCCGGCAGGGGCGGTTATAGCAATCAGCCCCAGCATTTT. This gives the protein CASSPGRGGYSNQPQHF.